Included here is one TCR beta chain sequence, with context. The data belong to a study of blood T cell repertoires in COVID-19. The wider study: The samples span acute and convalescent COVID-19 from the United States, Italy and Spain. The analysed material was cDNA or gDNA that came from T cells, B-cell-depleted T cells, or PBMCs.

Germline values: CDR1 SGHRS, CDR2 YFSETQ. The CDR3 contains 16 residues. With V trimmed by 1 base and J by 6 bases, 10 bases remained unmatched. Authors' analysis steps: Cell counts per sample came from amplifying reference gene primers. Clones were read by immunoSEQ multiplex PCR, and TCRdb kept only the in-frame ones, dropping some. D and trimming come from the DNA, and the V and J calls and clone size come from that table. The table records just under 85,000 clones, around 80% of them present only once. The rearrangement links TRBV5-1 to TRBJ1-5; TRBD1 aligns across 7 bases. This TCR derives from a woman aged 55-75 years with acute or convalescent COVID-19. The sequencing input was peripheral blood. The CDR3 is CASSLNPTGVGQPQHF. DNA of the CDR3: TGCGCCAGCAGCTTGAACCCAACAGGGGTAGGTCAGCCCCAGCATTTT.